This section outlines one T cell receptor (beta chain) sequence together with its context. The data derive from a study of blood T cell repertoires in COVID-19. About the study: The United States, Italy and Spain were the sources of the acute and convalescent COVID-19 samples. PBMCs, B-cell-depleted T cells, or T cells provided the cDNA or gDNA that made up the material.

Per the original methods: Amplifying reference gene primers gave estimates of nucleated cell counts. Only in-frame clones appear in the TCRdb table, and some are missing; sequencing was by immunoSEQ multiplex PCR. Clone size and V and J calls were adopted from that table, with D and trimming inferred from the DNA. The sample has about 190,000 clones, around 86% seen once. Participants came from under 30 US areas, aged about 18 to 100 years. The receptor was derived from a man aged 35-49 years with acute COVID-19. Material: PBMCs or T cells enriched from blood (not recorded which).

CDR3 loop: CASSRTNNEQYF. CDR3 nucleotides: TGTGCCAGCAGCCGGACTAACAACGAGCAGTACTTC. The rearrangement joins TRBV6-5 to TRBJ2-7, with D perhaps matching TRBD2 (6 bases). The germline V gene encodes CDR1 MNHEY and CDR2 SVGAGI. The germline V and J ends were trimmed by 6 bases and 5 bases, with 11 bases remaining between them. The CDR3 runs to 12 residues.